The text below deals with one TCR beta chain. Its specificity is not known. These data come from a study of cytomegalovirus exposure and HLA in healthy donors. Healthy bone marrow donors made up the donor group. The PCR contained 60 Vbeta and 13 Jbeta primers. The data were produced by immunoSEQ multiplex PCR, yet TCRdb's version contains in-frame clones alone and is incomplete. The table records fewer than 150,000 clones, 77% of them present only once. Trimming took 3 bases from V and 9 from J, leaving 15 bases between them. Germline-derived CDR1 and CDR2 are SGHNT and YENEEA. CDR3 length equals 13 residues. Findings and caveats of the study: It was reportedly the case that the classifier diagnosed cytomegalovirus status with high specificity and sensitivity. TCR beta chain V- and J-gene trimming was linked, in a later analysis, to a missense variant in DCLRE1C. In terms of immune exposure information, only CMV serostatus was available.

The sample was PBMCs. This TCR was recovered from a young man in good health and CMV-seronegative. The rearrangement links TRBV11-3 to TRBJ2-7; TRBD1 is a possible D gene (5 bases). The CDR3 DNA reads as TGTGCCAGCAGCTTTTCCTCAGGGAAGGGGCAGTACTTC. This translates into CASSFSSGKGQYF.